This T cell receptor (beta chain) was retrieved from a study of monozygotic twins with inflammatory bowel disease. CDR1 is MNHEY and CDR2 is SVGEGT in the germline V gene. This CDR3 has 12 amino acids. From the 5' RACE reads, TCRdb lists one entry per CDR3 protein and no DNA. The specimen's table records about 160,000 distinct CDR3 sequences. About this clonotype itself: What it recognizes is unknown.

General study results and limits: Reduced clonotype sharing with other individuals was observed in IBD patients relative to healthy twins, especially with disease activity. Backing was not found for a single strong signal or clonotype associated with IBD.

The specimen was blood. The chain uses TRBV6-2 or TRBV6-3 and TRBJ1-1. This receptor was identified in a human donor with ulcerative colitis or Crohn's disease, or a healthy co-twin of an affected twin (not recorded which). This CDR3 reads CASMDLNTEAFF.